A single sample is the source of the 29 T cell receptor beta chains below, sequenced in a study of regulatory T cells in long-lasting Graves disease. Time point described: newly diagnosed GD, antithyroid drugs for less than 3 months. After RNA was extracted from PBMCs, the TCR library was made from it. Construction of the TCR beta libraries employed iRepertoire HTBI primers in conjunction with Arm-PCR of CDR3 regions. TCRdb passed the multiplex PCR reads through MiXCR, listing each CDR3 protein once. The sample carries roughly 320,000 distinct CDR3 sequences, 16% recorded once. These sequences were also reported in another study, on T cells in Graves' hyperthyroidism and ophthalmopathy.

Source: peripheral blood mononuclear cells (PBMCs), taken at new diagnosis, from a patient treated with antithyroid drugs. Every receptor here comes from a man in his forties with Graves disease.

This clonotype was seen just once. A far larger clone lies a single base away; this is likely a read error. The missing conserved phenylalanine or tryptophan at the end of this CDR3 makes a read error likely. CDR3 nucleotides: TGTGCCGCTAGGCGCCGTCCCCATAGCTACGAGCAGTACTCC. It encodes CAARRRPHSYEQYS. The genes are TRBV6-8 and TRBJ2-7, with D unresolved. The CDR3 loop spans 14 amino acids. The V and J ends lost 11 bases and 3 bases respectively, with 20 bases between them. Germline-derived CDR1 and CDR2 are MNHGY and SAAAGT.

This clonotype was seen repeatedly, ten times or more. V and J are TRBV10-3 and TRBJ1-1; 8 bases line up with TRBD1. This CDR3 has 12 amino acids. V dropped 6 bases and J dropped 3; count of bases not matched to a gene: 0. Germline V gene data show CDR1 as ENHRY and CDR2 as SYGVKD. The CDR3 region is CAIRTGDTEAFF. The CDR3 nucleotides read TGTGCCATCAGGACAGGGGACACTGAAGCTTTCTTT.

Many counts were recorded for this clonotype. This rearrangement joins TRBV18 to TRBJ2-1; tentatively, D is TRBD2 (5 bases). Trimming took 3 bases from V and 4 from J, leaving 10 bases between them. Looked up from germline, CDR1 is KGHSH and CDR2 is LQKENI. The CDR3 length is 14 residues. CDR3 protein: CASSPPREYNEQFF. The CDR3 DNA is TGTGCCAGCTCACCTCCTCGGGAATACAATGAGCAGTTCTTC.

This clonotype has a single count. The chain uses TRBV27 and TRBJ2-7; D may match TRBD1 or TRBD2 (6 bases each). This CDR3 comprises 15 residues. Germline loops: CDR1 MNHEY, CDR2 SMNVEV (reference sequence). Trimming took 6 bases from V and 6 from J, leaving 21 bases between them. The CDR3 is CASSSSLRGPSEQYF. DNA for the CDR3: TGTGCCAGCAGCTCCTCCCTACGGGGGCCGAGCGAGCAGTACTTC.

This clonotype showed up many times. This chain links TRBV27 with TRBJ2-5; D is possibly TRBD1 (7 bases). Germline loops: CDR1 MNHEY, CDR2 SMNVEV (reference sequence). This CDR3 has 15 amino acids. Trimming cost V 6 bases and J 9 bases, with 23 bases left between them. The CDR3 region has the DNA TGTGCCAGCAGGGACACAACAGGAGTCAGGGGGGCCCAGTACTTC. Amino acids: CASRDTTGVRGAQYF.

The rearrangement joins TRBV28 to TRBJ1-1, with 9 bases matching TRBD1. V shed 6 bases, J shed 5 bases, and the junction held 10 bases outside the gene matches. In germline, CDR1 is MDHEN, CDR2 SYDVKM. This CDR3 contains 15 residues. This CDR3 reads CASRPPGTGWTEAFF. For the CDR3, the DNA is TGTGCCAGCAGACCTCCCGGGACAGGGTGGACTGAAGCTTTCTTT.

This clonotype has just a few counts. This sequence joins TRBV6-1 and TRBJ2-2; possibly TRBD2 for D (6 bases). V lost 10 bases, J lost 5 bases, and 14 bases lay in between. Germline CDR1 MNHNS, CDR2 SASEGT. This CDR3 is 13 amino acids long. The CDR3 DNA follows: TGTGCCATCAGAGGGGAGGCGACCGGGGAGCTGTTTTTT. It yields the protein CAIRGEATGELFF.

This clonotype was counted at least ten times. The CDR3 coding sequence is TGTGCCAGCTCACCTGGCCAGCGGGATGAAAAACTGTTTTTT. This gives the protein CASSPGQRDEKLFF. The chain links TRBV18 to TRBJ1-4; no definite D call. This CDR3 has 14 amino acids. Trimming removed 3 bases from V and 6 bases from J, with 11 bases in between. The germline V gene encodes CDR1 KGHSH and CDR2 LQKENI.

This clonotype was counted a few times. The chain uses TRBV28 and TRBJ1-2, with TRBD1 identical over 7 bases. The V gene end was trimmed by 2 bases and the J gene end by 7 bases; junction bases not matched to a gene: 4. Germline V gives CDR1 MDHEN, CDR2 SYDVKM. CDR3 length equals 13 residues. CDR3 bases: TGTGCCAGCAGTTTAGGCACAGGGGTTGGCTACACCTTC. Translating gives CASSLGTGVGYTF.

This clonotype was seen repeatedly, ten times or more. The chain links TRBV6-1 to TRBJ2-5; TRBD2 matches 10 bases. Germline V gives CDR1 MNHNS, CDR2 SASEGT. The V segment lost 2 bases and the J segment 5 bases; nucleotides outside the gene matches: 8. This CDR3 contains 16 residues. DNA for the CDR3: TGTGCCAGCAGTGAAAGGGCTAGCGGGGGTATTGAGACCCAGTACTTC. Translated: CASSERASGGIETQYF.

Many counts were recorded for this clonotype. CDR3 DNA: TGTGCCAGCAGTTACGGACTTGGGGCCTTGGGCAATCAGCCCCAGCATTTT. Translated: CASSYGLGALGNQPQHF. The rearrangement joins TRBV6-5 to TRBJ1-5, with a tentative D call TRBD1 (5 bases). The CDR3 consists of 17 residues. The ends were cut back, 2 bases at V and 2 bases at J, with 16 bases in the middle. Looked up from germline, CDR1 is MNHEY and CDR2 is SVGAGI.

This clonotype is a singleton in its sample. The chain combines TRBV2 with TRBJ2-6, with TRBD1 matching 8 bases. The trim removed 6 bases at V and 4 bases at J, leaving 11 bases unmatched. This CDR3 contains 17 residues. Per germline, CDR1 SNHLY and CDR2 FYNNEI. CDR3 amino acids: CASSLKTGASGANVLTF. The CDR3 DNA sequence: TGTGCCAGCAGCTTGAAGACAGGGGCCTCCGGGGCCAACGTCCTGACTTTC.

The rearrangement joins TRBV7-2 to TRBJ1-6; weak D call: TRBD1 (6 bases). The CDR3 spans 14 residues. V lost 4 bases and J 7 bases, leaving 11 bases between the germline ends. Germline CDR1 is SGHTA and CDR2 is FQGNSA. CDR3 protein: CASSYTGLNSPLHF. CDR3 bases: TGTGCCAGCAGCTACACAGGGCTCAATTCACCCCTCCACTTT.

Concerning this clonotype itself: Possible read error: a much larger clone is one base away. This chain joins TRBV5-1 and TRBJ1-6; D call uncertain. The V gene's germline CDR1 is SGHRS and CDR2 YFSETQ. The V gene lost 10 bases and the J gene lost 7 bases, with 18 bases spanning the gap. This CDR3 comprises 14 residues. The CDR3 is CAGKLDGVNSPLHF. The CDR3 DNA sequence: TGCGCCGGCAAACTTGACGGCGTGAATTCACCCCTCCACTTT.

This chain joins TRBV6-1 and TRBJ1-5; 7 bases align to TRBD1. The junction had 7 bases not matched to a gene; V was cut back by 5 bases and J by 3 bases. The CDR3 contains 15 residues. CDR1 and CDR2 from the germline V gene are MNHNS and SASEGT. The CDR3 nucleotides read TGTGCCAGCAGTCCCGGGACAGTTATCAATCAGCCCCAGCATTTT. Translating it yields CASSPGTVINQPQHF.

The gene calls are TRBV20-1 and TRBJ1-6; a possible D gene is TRBD1 (5 bases). Per the germline V gene, CDR1 is DFQATT and CDR2 is SNEGSKA (reference sequence). V lost 6 bases to trimming and J lost 6 bases, with 18 bases between them. The CDR3 has 15 residues. The CDR3 region has the DNA TGCAGTGCCCAGGGTACAGCTACGTTTAATTCACCCCTCCACTTT. Translating it yields CSAQGTATFNSPLHF.

This clonotype came up many times. The CDR3 spells CASSLLGGYSPLHF. DNA for the CDR3: TGTGCCAGCAGTTTACTAGGGGGCTATTCACCCCTCCACTTT. V usage is TRBV27 and J usage is TRBJ1-6, with TRBD1 matching 7 bases. This CDR3 comprises 14 residues. CDR1 is MNHEY and CDR2 is SMNVEV in the germline V gene (reference sequence). The V segment lost 2 bases and the J segment 8 bases; nucleotides outside the gene matches: 3.

This clonotype appeared many times. The chain links TRBV24-1 to TRBJ1-1; TRBD1 is a possible D gene (5 bases). The CDR3 is 15 amino acids. Trimming took off 3 bases at V and 1 base at J, with 11 bases between the two ends. Germline V gene lookup returns CDR1 KGHDR and CDR2 SFDVKD. CDR3 DNA: TGTGCCACCAGTGATCCGGGACGGCAGAACACTGAAGCTTTCTTT. Translating it yields CATSDPGRQNTEAFF.

J is TRBJ2-1 and V is TRBV4-2; 9 bases line up with TRBD1. Germline-derived CDR1 and CDR2 are LGHNA and YNFKEQ. This CDR3 has 18 amino acids. The V segment lost 3 bases and the J segment 7 bases; nucleotides outside the gene matches: 16. The CDR3, as DNA: TGTGCCAGCAGCCATCGGGGACAGGGCGTCGGGGAGGAGAATGAGCAGTTCTTC. Its translation is CASSHRGQGVGEENEQFF.

This chain links TRBV4-1 with TRBJ2-1; possibly TRBD2 for D (6 bases). V was clipped by 1 base and J by 12 bases, with 7 bases between them. Germline V CDR1 and CDR2: MGHRA, YSYEKL. The CDR3 is made up of 11 amino acids. The chain's CDR3 is CASSQAGGQFF. CDR3 nucleotide sequence: TGCGCCAGCAGCCAAGCCGGGGGGCAGTTCTTC.

This chain joins TRBV3-1 and TRBJ1-5; 11 nucleotides agree with TRBD1. After removal of 5 bases from V and 5 bases from J, the junction contained 5 bases not matched to a gene. The CDR3 totals 15 residues. The germline CDR1 and CDR2 sequences are LGHDT and YNNKEL (reference sequence). CDR3 sequence reads: CASSKGQGVYQPQHF. CDR3 nucleotides: TGTGCCAGCAGCAAGGGACAGGGGGTCTATCAGCCCCAGCATTTT.

This chain joins TRBV28 and TRBJ1-6; D is possibly TRBD1 (5 bases). The CDR3 extends over 15 amino acids. Trimming took 7 bases from V and 0 from J, leaving 10 bases between them. Germline CDR1 MDHEN, CDR2 SYDVKM. CDR3 DNA sequence: TGTGCCAGCACAGGGTCTAGCTCCTATAATTCACCCCTCCACTTT. It is translated as CASTGSSSYNSPLHF.

The chain couples TRBV5-6 to TRBJ1-3; D is uncertain. Germline lookup yields CDR1 SGHDT and CDR2 YYEEEE. This CDR3 is built from 13 residues. Trimming left V 4 bases short and J 6 bases short, with 11 bases between. CDR3 DNA sequence: TGTGCCAGCAGCGCATCCCCGGAAAACACCATATATTTT. Its protein is CASSASPENTIYF.

In this sample, this clonotype turned up many times. The rearrangement uses TRBV6-5 and TRBJ2-6; 11 bases align to TRBD1. This CDR3 is built from 19 residues. Germline trimming cut 2 bases from V and 4 bases from J; bases unmatched to any gene: 10. CDR1 is MNHEY and CDR2 is SVGAGI in the germline V gene. The chain's CDR3 is CASSYEDRGLKIGANVLTF. CDR3 nucleotides: TGTGCCAGCAGTTACGAGGACAGGGGGCTCAAGATCGGGGCCAACGTCCTGACTTTC.

This clonotype was observed a few times. The chain carries TRBV7-9 and TRBJ2-5; D not certain. V shed 1 base and J shed 5 bases, with 8 bases lying between them. The CDR3 extends over 13 amino acids. Germline V gene lookup returns CDR1 SEHNR and CDR2 FQNEAQ (reference sequence). The CDR3 loop reads CASSLGGMETQYF. CDR3 bases: TGTGCCAGCAGCTTAGGTGGGATGGAGACCCAGTACTTC.

This clonotype was counted many times. V and J are TRBV12-3 or TRBV12-4 and TRBJ2-3; 8 nucleotides align to TRBD1. V lost 8 bases, J lost 5 bases, and 3 bases stayed unmatched. The CDR3 runs 12 residues. The CDR3 sequence is CASADRGDTQYF. Here the CDR3 DNA reads TGTGCCAGCGCCGACAGGGGAGATACGCAGTATTTT.

This clonotype was seen a handful of times. This rearrangement joins TRBV27 to TRBJ2-2; D perhaps matches TRBD1 (6 bases). CDR3 size: 14 residues. The germline CDR1 and CDR2 sequences are MNHEY and SMNVEV (reference sequence). V was trimmed by 4 bases and J by 4 bases, leaving 10 bases between them. Here the CDR3 DNA reads TGTGCCAGCAGTTACCGGGACACCACCGGGGAGCTGTTTTTT. As protein: CASSYRDTTGELFF.

This clonotype was counted only a few times. The genes are TRBV6-1 and TRBJ1-1; D is possibly TRBD1 (5 bases). Trimming left V 2 bases short and J 6 bases short, with 10 bases between. Per the germline V gene, CDR1 is MNHNS and CDR2 is SASEGT. The CDR3 length is 13 residues. The CDR3 DNA reads as TGTGCCAGCAGTGAACAGGGTGAAGCTGAAGCTTTCTTT. The encoded protein is CASSEQGEAEAFF.

This clonotype was detected many times. The chain is built from TRBV27 and TRBJ1-5; 8 bases agree with TRBD1. Losses at the gene ends were 6 bases for V and 5 bases for J; bases not matched to a gene: 15. This CDR3 is 17 amino acids long. In germline, CDR1 is MNHEY, CDR2 SMNVEV (reference sequence). CDR3 nucleotide sequence: TGTGCCAGCAGGCCTACCGGGTGGCAGGGGGCGCATCAGCCCCAGCATTTT. Translation gives CASRPTGWQGAHQPQHF.